This T cell receptor (beta chain) was obtained from a study of blood T cell repertoires in COVID-19. Overall study: Samples taken during acute and convalescent COVID-19 were collected in the United States, Italy and Spain.

In the authors' methods: Estimates of nucleated cell counts were drawn from the amplification of reference gene primers. The protocol was immunoSEQ multiplex PCR, while the TCRdb copy is restricted to in-frame clones and leaves out a portion. That table is the source of V, J and clone size, and D and trimming were worked out from the DNA. The table shows over 60,000 clones, with roughly four fifths occurring only once. CDR3 size: 11 residues. From germline, CDR1 is DFQATT and CDR2 SNEGSKA (reference sequence). Trimming stripped 6 bases from V and 7 bases from J, with 13 bases between. The clonotype comes from a man in his fifties with COVID-19, enrolled during active disease. This chain links TRBV20-1 with TRBJ2-7; the D gene is possibly TRBD2 (6 bases). Sequenced input: peripheral blood. CDR3 nucleotides: TGCAGTGCCCCGGGACTCGTAGAGCAGTACTTC. Amino acid sequence: CSAPGLVEQYF.